Listed below are T cell receptor beta chains from one sample, sequenced in a study of T cell repertoires in ileal Crohn's disease. The assay was immunoSEQ multiplex PCR, and TCRdb's table has in-frame clones only and misses some. The sample yields tens of thousands of clones, less than 90% seen once. The source material was ileal tissue. The receptors shown here come from an adult with Crohn's disease. Both conserved end residues are part of each CDR3. D genes are given only for firm matches. Clone size is shown for a subset of rows, as once, few, many or a class of expanded clone.

v_gene	len	abundance	j_gene	d_gene	CDR3aa	CDR3nt
TRBV10-3	15	.	TRBJ1-2	TRBD1	CAIRTTGARAYGYTF	TGTGCCATCAGGACCACAGGGGCCAGAGCTTATGGCTACACCTTC
TRBV4-1	17	.	TRBJ1-5	TRBD1	CASSQAITGALNQPQHF	TGCGCCAGCAGCCAGGCAATAACAGGGGCTCTCAATCAGCCCCAGCATTTT
TRBV4-3	15	.	TRBJ2-2	.	CASSQDRDFTGELFF	TGCGCCAGCAGCCAAGATCGGGATTTCACCGGGGAGCTGTTTTTT
TRBV19	13	.	TRBJ1-1	.	CASALGVNTEAFF	TGTGCCAGTGCTTTAGGGGTGAACACTGAAGCTTTCTTT
TRBV19	12	.	TRBJ2-1	.	CASSIDSNEQFF	TGTGCCAGTAGTATAGACTCCAATGAGCAGTTCTTC
TRBV30	16	.	TRBJ1-2	.	CAWSVRGVGGSYGYTF	TGTGCCTGGAGTGTACGGGGGGTGGGCGGATCCTATGGCTACACCTTC
TRBV6-5	15	.	TRBJ2-3	.	CASSESDDFTDTQYF	TGTGCCAGCAGCGAGTCCGACGACTTCACAGATACGCAGTATTTT
TRBV5-6	11	.	TRBJ2-7	.	CASSSAGEQYF	TGTGCCAGCAGTTCCGCGGGCGAGCAGTACTTC
TRBV7-8	15	.	TRBJ2-7	.	CASSFRRQSSYEQYF	TGTGCCAGCAGCTTTAGGCGACAGAGCTCCTACGAGCAGTACTTC
TRBV7-2	15	.	TRBJ2-1	TRBD2	CASSRNGGAGGPRFF	TGTGCCAGCAGCCGGAACGGAGGAGCGGGAGGGCCTCGTTTCTTC
TRBV7-8	15	once	TRBJ1-3	TRBD1	CASSWDRVSGNTIYF	TGTGCCAGCAGCTGGGACAGGGTCTCTGGAAACACCATATATTTT
TRBV6-1	15	.	TRBJ1-4	TRBD1	CASSANDRVSEKLFF	TGTGCCAGCAGTGCCAACGACAGGGTCAGTGAAAAACTGTTTTTT
TRBV6-1	11	once	TRBJ1-6	.	CASSADSPLHF	TGTGCCAGCAGTGCGGATTCACCCCTCCACTTT
TRBV9	15	.	TRBJ1-5	.	CASSVGQADNQPQHF	TGTGCCAGCAGCGTAGGACAGGCCGACAATCAGCCCCAGCATTTT
TRBV7-9	12	.	TRBJ2-3	TRBD1	CASSRGQAGQYF	TGTGCCAGCAGCCGGGGACAGGCCGGGCAGTATTTT
TRBV5-1	13	.	TRBJ2-3	.	CASSSRFPDTQYF	TGCGCCAGCAGCTCTAGGTTTCCAGATACGCAGTATTTT
TRBV10-3	14	once	TRBJ2-2	.	CAIRTDSPFGELFF	TGTGCCATCAGGACGGACAGCCCATTCGGGGAGCTGTTTTTT
TRBV5-4	15	.	TRBJ2-1	TRBD1	CASSLPGGSYNEQFF	TGTGCCAGCAGCTTGCCAGGGGGCTCCTACAATGAGCAGTTCTTC
TRBV4-2	15	.	TRBJ2-2	TRBD2	CASSPGTSGSGELFF	TGTGCCAGCAGCCCGGGGACTAGCGGGAGTGGGGAGCTGTTTTTT
TRBV30	13	.	TRBJ1-1	.	CAWRPGANTEAFF	TGTGCCTGGAGGCCAGGGGCTAACACTGAAGCTTTCTTT
TRBV5-1	15	.	TRBJ1-4	TRBD1	CASSTGGSGNEKLFF	TGCGCCAGCAGCACAGGGGGCAGCGGTAATGAAAAACTGTTTTTT
TRBV14	14	.	TRBJ1-4	.	CASSRDFGNEKLFF	TGTGCCAGCAGTCGGGACTTCGGGAATGAAAAACTGTTTTTT
TRBV19	15	.	TRBJ1-5	.	CASSIPGLGDQPQHF	TGTGCCAGTAGTATCCCAGGGCTAGGGGATCAGCCCCAGCATTTT
TRBV6-6	14	.	TRBJ1-1	TRBD1	CASKGAVLNTEAFF	TGTGCCAGCAAGGGGGCAGTATTGAACACTGAAGCTTTCTTT
TRBV27	13	.	TRBJ1-1	.	CASSFRGGAEAFF	TGTGCCAGCAGTTTTCGGGGTGGCGCTGAAGCTTTCTTT
TRBV30	15	.	TRBJ1-2	TRBD1	CAWSNIDRGDYGYTF	TGTGCCTGGAGTAACATCGACAGGGGGGACTATGGCTACACCTTC
TRBV29-1	15	.	TRBJ2-6	.	CSVEGGMGGANVLTF	TGCAGCGTTGAGGGGGGAATGGGAGGGGCCAACGTCCTGACTTTC
TRBV5-1	15	.	TRBJ1-1	TRBD1	CASSSGQPLNTEAFF	TGCGCCAGCAGCTCGGGACAGCCGCTGAACACTGAAGCTTTCTTT
TRBV4-2	15	once	TRBJ1-1	.	CASSQDSRQHTEAFF	TGTGCCAGCAGCCAAGATTCCCGACAGCACACTGAAGCTTTCTTT
TRBV6-7	21	.	TRBJ1-3	TRBD1	CASSYIGTVKRRDYSGNTIYF	TGTGCCAGCAGTTACATCGGGACAGTGAAACGGAGAGATTACTCTGGAAACACCATATATTTT
TRBV5-6	14	.	TRBJ1-2	TRBD1	CASSLPDRGGGYTF	TGTGCCAGCAGCTTACCCGACAGGGGCGGTGGCTACACCTTC
TRBV10-3	15	few	TRBJ1-5	.	CAISELAPPDQPQHF	TGTGCCATCAGTGAGTTAGCACCCCCTGATCAGCCCCAGCATTTT
TRBV7-2	14	few	TRBJ1-2	.	CASSLDGRDTGYTF	TGTGCCAGCAGCTTAGATGGCAGGGATACTGGCTACACCTTC
TRBV7-9	17	.	TRBJ2-7	.	CASSSGGGTTGTYEQYF	TGTGCCAGCAGCTCCGGGGGCGGCACGACAGGGACCTACGAGCAGTACTTC
TRBV18	14	.	TRBJ2-7	.	CASSRTLGLKEQYF	TGTGCCAGCTCACGAACACTAGGCCTGAAGGAGCAGTACTTC
TRBV15	13	.	TRBJ1-2	.	CATSPQTGRGYTF	TGTGCCACCAGCCCCCAGACAGGCAGAGGCTACACCTTC
TRBV5-5	14	.	TRBJ2-7	.	CASSLDYRDYEQYF	TGTGCCAGCAGCTTGGACTACAGGGACTACGAGCAGTACTTC
TRBV5-6	15	.	TRBJ1-1	.	CASSLRQLVNTEAFF	TGTGCCAGCAGCTTAAGACAGTTAGTTAACACTGAAGCTTTCTTT
TRBV5-1	13	once	TRBJ1-1	TRBD1	CASSHKDRRMAFF	TGCGCCAGCAGCCACAAGGACAGGCGTATGGCTTTCTTT
TRBV5-1	12	once	TRBJ1-2	.	CASSSDSYGYTF	TGCGCCAGCAGCTCAGACAGCTATGGCTACACCTTC
TRBV28	14	.	TRBJ1-1	TRBD1	CASRPQGAHTEAFF	TGTGCCAGCCGACCCCAGGGGGCGCACACTGAAGCTTTCTTT
TRBV19	16	.	TRBJ1-3	TRBD1	CASSKGQAGTGNTIYF	TGTGCCAGTAGCAAGGGACAGGCTGGAACTGGAAACACCATATATTTT
TRBV27	15	.	TRBJ1-5	TRBD1	CASSLSGQGTQPQHF	TGTGCCAGCAGTTTATCGGGACAGGGCACTCAGCCCCAGCATTTT
TRBV28	16	.	TRBJ1-4	.	CASSSPGYATNEKLFF	TGTGCCAGCAGTTCCCCGGGATATGCAACTAATGAAAAACTGTTTTTT
TRBV7-3	15	.	TRBJ2-1	TRBD2	CASSLAASSYNEQFF	TGTGCCAGCAGTCTAGCGGCGAGCTCCTACAATGAGCAGTTCTTC
TRBV18	13	.	TRBJ2-7	.	CASSTGFPYEQYF	TGTGCCAGCTCAACCGGGTTCCCATACGAGCAGTACTTC
TRBV2	11	once	TRBJ1-1	.	CGGGMNTEAFF	TGTGGGGGGGGGATGAACACTGAAGCTTTCTTT
TRBV6-6	13	.	TRBJ1-2	TRBD1	CASSAGQGFGYTF	TGTGCCAGCAGTGCGGGACAGGGATTTGGCTACACCTTC
TRBV11-2	14	.	TRBJ1-3	.	CASSLDFLGNTIYF	TGTGCCAGCAGCTTAGATTTCCTCGGAAACACCATATATTTT
TRBV5-1	15	.	TRBJ2-2	TRBD2	CASRWTSGNPGELFF	TGCGCCAGCCGCTGGACTAGCGGGAACCCCGGGGAGCTGTTTTTT
TRBV11-3	14	.	TRBJ1-1	.	CASSAPPRNTEAFF	TGTGCCAGCAGCGCCCCCCCGAGGAACACTGAAGCTTTCTTT
TRBV19	16	.	TRBJ2-1	.	CASSISTGLSYNEQFF	TGTGCCAGTAGTATCTCGACAGGATTATCCTACAATGAGCAGTTCTTC
TRBV7-7	14	.	TRBJ2-2	.	CASSQDRSTGELFF	TGTGCCAGCAGCCAAGACAGGAGCACCGGGGAGCTGTTTTTT
TRBV6-1	14	.	TRBJ1-2	.	CASSETQINYGYTF	TGTGCCAGCAGTGAAACCCAGATAAACTATGGCTACACCTTC
TRBV5-1	18	.	TRBJ2-1	TRBD2	CASSPWTSGTPSYNEQFF	TGCGCCAGCAGCCCCTGGACTAGCGGGACTCCCTCCTACAATGAGCAGTTCTTC
TRBV5-6	15	.	TRBJ2-3	TRBD2	CASSLRLAGGDTQYF	TGTGCCAGCAGCTTGAGGCTAGCGGGAGGAGATACGCAGTATTTT
TRBV7-9	15	.	TRBJ1-2	TRBD1	CASSHPRGLRDGYTF	TGTGCCAGCAGCCATCCCAGGGGGCTTAGAGATGGCTACACCTTC
TRBV2	16	once	TRBJ2-5	TRBD1	CASRAGTGGLSETQYF	TGTGCCAGCAGAGCCGGGACAGGGGGTCTGAGTGAGACCCAGTACTTC
TRBV21-1	14	.	TRBJ2-5	.	CASSKRGLQETQYF	TGTGCCAGCAGCAAGAGAGGACTTCAAGAGACCCAGTACTTC